The TCR beta chain described here comes from a study of blood T cell repertoires in COVID-19. The assay was immunoSEQ multiplex PCR, and TCRdb's table has in-frame clones only and misses some. The table includes roughly 250,000 clones, around nine tenths detected once. Specimen: PBMCs or T cells enriched from blood (not recorded which). The TCR was taken from a woman aged 45-65 years who had recovered from COVID-19.

The CDR3 here is CASRRRDRPDSTEAFF. The CDR3 coding sequence is TGTGCCAGCAGGAGAAGGGACAGACCAGACTCCACTGAAGCTTTCTTT. V usage is TRBV7-9 and J usage is TRBJ1-1; 7 bases match TRBD1. Germline CDR1 and CDR2: SEHNR and FQNEAQ (reference sequence). This CDR3 is 16 amino acids long. V dropped 6 bases and J dropped 4; count of bases not matched to a gene: 14.